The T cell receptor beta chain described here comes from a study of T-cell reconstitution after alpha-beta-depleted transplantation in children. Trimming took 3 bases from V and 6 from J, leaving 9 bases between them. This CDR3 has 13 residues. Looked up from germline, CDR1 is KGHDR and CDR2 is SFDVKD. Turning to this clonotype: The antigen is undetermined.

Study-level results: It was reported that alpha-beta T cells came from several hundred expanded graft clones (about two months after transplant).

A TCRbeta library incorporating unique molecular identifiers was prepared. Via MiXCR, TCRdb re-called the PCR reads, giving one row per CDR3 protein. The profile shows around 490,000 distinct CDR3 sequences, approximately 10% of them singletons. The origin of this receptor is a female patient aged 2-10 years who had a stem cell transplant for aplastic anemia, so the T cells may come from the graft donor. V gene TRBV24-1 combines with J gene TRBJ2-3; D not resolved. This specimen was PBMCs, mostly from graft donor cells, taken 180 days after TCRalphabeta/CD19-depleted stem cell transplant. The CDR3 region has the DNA TGTGCCACCAGTGATGGCGTAAGGGATACGCAGTATTTT. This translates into CATSDGVRDTQYF.